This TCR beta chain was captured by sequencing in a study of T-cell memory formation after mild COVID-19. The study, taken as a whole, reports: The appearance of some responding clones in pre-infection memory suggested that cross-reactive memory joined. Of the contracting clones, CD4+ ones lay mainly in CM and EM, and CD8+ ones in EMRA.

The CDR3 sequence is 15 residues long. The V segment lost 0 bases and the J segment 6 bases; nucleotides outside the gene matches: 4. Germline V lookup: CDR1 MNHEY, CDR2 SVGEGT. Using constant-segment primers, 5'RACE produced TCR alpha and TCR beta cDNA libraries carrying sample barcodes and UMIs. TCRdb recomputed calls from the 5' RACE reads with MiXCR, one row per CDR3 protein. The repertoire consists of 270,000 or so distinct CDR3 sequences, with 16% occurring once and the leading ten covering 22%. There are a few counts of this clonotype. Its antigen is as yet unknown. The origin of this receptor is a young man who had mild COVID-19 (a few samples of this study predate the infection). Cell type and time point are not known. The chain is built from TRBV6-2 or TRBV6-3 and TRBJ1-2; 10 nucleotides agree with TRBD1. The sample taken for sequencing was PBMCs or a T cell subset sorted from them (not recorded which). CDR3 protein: CASSYSPGQGNGYTF. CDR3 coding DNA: TGTGCCAGCAGTTACTCTCCGGGACAGGGGAATGGCTACACCTTC.